Shown below are 10 T cell receptor beta chains from a single sample sequenced in a study of shared clonotypes between healthy human individuals. Measured with immunoSEQ multiplex PCR; TCRdb has only the in-frame clones, and not every one. This sample carries 1.5 million to 2.5 million clones, approximately 95% of them seen once, and the ten largest clones take 1.2%. As defined, naive CD8 cells were CD45RO-negative and positively selected for CCR7, with terminally differentiated effector memory CD45RA+ cells excluded. Sample: naive CD8+ T cells sorted from blood. Receptors originate from a man between 18 and 35 years old in good health.

The chain carries TRBV30 and TRBJ1-1, with no clear D. Trimming shortened V by 2 bases and J by 5 bases, and 18 bases separated the two germline ends. This CDR3 is built from 15 residues. CDR1 and CDR2 from the germline V gene are GTSNPN and SVGIG (reference sequence). The DNA of the CDR3 is TGTGCCTGGAGTACCGGGATAATACTAGGGACTGAAGCTTTCTTT. As protein: CAWSTGIILGTEAFF.

The chain couples TRBV13 to TRBJ1-6; D is undetermined. Germline CDR1 PRHDT, CDR2 FYEKMQ (reference sequence). This CDR3 comprises 13 residues. V lost 5 bases to trimming and J lost 9 bases, with 11 bases between them. The CDR3 DNA reads TGTGCCAGCAGCACGACGCCAAGTTCACCCCTCCACTTT. Its translation is CASSTTPSSPLHF.

The chain combines TRBV11-2 with TRBJ1-5; D not certain. The CDR3 loop spans 11 amino acids. Germline V CDR1 and CDR2: SGHAT, FQNNGV. V dropped 4 bases and J dropped 7 bases, with 5 bases sitting between them. The CDR3 loop reads CASSSAQPQHF. Written as DNA, the CDR3 is TGTGCCAGCAGCTCCGCCCAGCCCCAGCATTTT.

The chain employs TRBV28 and TRBJ1-2; the D is unclear. The V gene lost 1 base and the J gene lost 4 bases, with 7 bases spanning the gap. Germline V CDR1 and CDR2: MDHEN, SYDVKM. The CDR3 totals 13 residues. The CDR3 spells CASSLSETYGYTF. The CDR3 region has the DNA TGTGCCAGCAGTTTATCAGAAACCTATGGCTACACCTTC.

With respect to this clone: An end of the junction does not agree with germline; a read error may underlie this. The CDR3 DNA reads TGTGCCAGCAGGGAAGGATTGGGACAGACCTACGAGCAGTACTTC. Translation gives CASREGLGQTYEQYF. This chain links TRBV2 with TRBJ2-7, with 7 bases aligning to TRBD1. Germline assignment: CDR1 SNHLY and CDR2 FYNNEI. The CDR3 consists of 15 residues. Full variable domain (missing parts from reference TRBV2 and TRBJ2-7): EPEVTQTPSHQVTQMGQEVILRCVPISNHLYFYWYRQILGQKVEFLVSFYNNEISEKSEIFDDQFSVERPDGSNFTLKIRSTKLEDSAMYFCASREGLGQTYEQYFGPGTRLTVT.

J is TRBJ2-2 and V is TRBV11-2, with 11 nucleotides matching TRBD2. V dropped 6 bases and J dropped 2; count of bases not matched to a gene: 11. Germline V CDR1 and CDR2: SGHAT, FQNNGV. The CDR3 length is 18 residues. Here the CDR3 DNA reads TGTGCCAGCAGTTACCCGACTAGCGGGGTACCAAACACCGGGGAGCTGTTTTTT. Its protein is CASSYPTSGVPNTGELFF.

This chain connects TRBV19 to TRBJ2-7, with 7 bases fitting TRBD2. The germline gives CDR1 LNHDA, CDR2 SQIVND (reference sequence). The trim removed 5 bases at V and 7 bases at J, leaving 14 bases unmatched. This CDR3 comprises 15 residues. CDR3 in amino acids: CASSPLGEGIWEQYF. The CDR3 nucleotides are TGTGCCAGTAGTCCGTTAGGGGAGGGGATATGGGAGCAGTACTTC.

The V and J genes are TRBV4-1 and TRBJ2-5, with D unclear. This CDR3 is built from 15 residues. Looked up from germline, CDR1 is MGHRA and CDR2 is YSYEKL. Between the trimmed V and J ends, which lost 1 base and 3 bases, there was a span of 12 bases. The CDR3 protein is CASSQGNRLEETQYF. In DNA form, the CDR3 reads TGCGCCAGCAGCCAAGGAAATCGGCTTGAAGAGACCCAGTACTTC.

The chain has TRBV10-3 and TRBJ1-1; D is possibly TRBD1 (6 bases). The CDR3 is 16 residues long. Per the germline V gene, CDR1 is ENHRY and CDR2 is SYGVKD. Trimming stripped 0 bases from V and 3 bases from J, with 14 bases between. The CDR3 spells CAISESIPRGDTEAFF. CDR3 DNA: TGTGCCATCAGTGAGTCGATTCCGAGGGGGGACACTGAAGCTTTCTTT.

CDR3 region: CASGGQGTYEQYF. The CDR3 coding sequence is TGTGCCAGCGGGGGACAGGGAACTTACGAGCAGTACTTC. V and J are TRBV6-5 and TRBJ2-7; TRBD1 agrees at 9 bases. J lost 4 bases, V lost 8 bases, and 6 bases had no gene match. The CDR3 sequence is 13 residues long. The germline V gene encodes CDR1 MNHEY and CDR2 SVGAGI.